The 16 T cell receptor beta chains given below trace back to one sample, sequenced in a study of T cell responses to AZD1222 COVID-19 vaccine. Some clones are missing from TCRdb's copy, which holds only in-frame ones; the method was immunoSEQ multiplex PCR. The sample carries 150,000 to 180,000 clones, 90% recorded once. The input for sequencing was peripheral blood, taken on day 0 of AZD1222 vaccination. The origin of the receptors is an adult in good health.

V and J are TRBV5-4 and TRBJ2-7; 8 bases match TRBD2. V shed 4 bases, J shed 2 bases, and the junction held 5 bases outside the gene matches. Germline CDR1 is SGHNT and CDR2 is YYREEE (reference sequence). The CDR3 is 14 residues long. The chain's CDR3 is CASSIAGPPYEQYF. In DNA form, the CDR3 reads TGTGCCAGCAGCATAGCGGGACCCCCCTACGAGCAGTACTTC.

The chain is built from TRBV12-3 or TRBV12-4 and TRBJ1-2; 7 nucleotides align to TRBD1. This CDR3 spans 13 amino acids. V was pared by 5 bases and J by 8 bases, with 8 bases of the junction left unmatched. The DNA of the CDR3 is TGTGCCAGCAGTCCGTCGACAGGGAACGGCTACACCTTC. This gives the protein CASSPSTGNGYTF.

This chain joins TRBV6-5 and TRBJ2-2, with 11 bases aligning to TRBD1. CDR3 length: 14 residues. Unmatched junction bases numbered 7, after V lost 9 bases and J lost 7 bases. Germline V gives CDR1 MNHEY, CDR2 SVGAGI. For the CDR3, the DNA is TGTGCCAGTAGGACAGGGGGCGAAGTCGGGGAGCTGTTTTTT. This encodes CASRTGGEVGELFF.

The rearrangement joins TRBV5-1 to TRBJ2-7; TRBD1 might be the D (5 bases). Germline V CDR1 and CDR2: SGHRS, YFSETQ. V lost 1 base and J lost 5, with 13 bases in between. This CDR3 comprises 14 residues. This CDR3 is CASSLRQGINEQYF. The CDR3 DNA follows: TGCGCCAGCAGCTTGAGGCAGGGTATCAACGAGCAGTACTTC.

The chain couples TRBV6-5 to TRBJ2-5; 9 nucleotides line up with TRBD2. The CDR3 contains 15 residues. V dropped 6 bases and J dropped 5; count of bases not matched to a gene: 10. CDR1 and CDR2 (germline): MNHEY, SVGAGI. The CDR3 DNA reads as TGTGCCAGCAGCCGTAACATAGCGGGAGCGGAGACCCAGTACTTC. Translation: CASSRNIAGAETQYF.

The rearrangement joins TRBV18 to TRBJ2-2, with D tentatively TRBD1 (5 bases). V gave up 3 bases and J gave up 0 bases, with 14 bases separating them. The CDR3 covers 17 residues. Germline CDR1 is KGHSH and CDR2 is LQKENI. The chain's CDR3 is CASSPLSGSPNTGELFF. CDR3 coding DNA: TGTGCCAGCTCACCTCTTTCAGGGTCCCCGAACACCGGGGAGCTGTTTTTT.

About this clone: The junction and the germline gene differ at one end; a read error may be behind it. The rearrangement links TRBV29-1 to TRBJ1-6; no clear D gene. From germline, CDR1 is SQVTM and CDR2 ANQGSEA. This CDR3 is built from 11 residues. This chain's CDR3 is CSVEDLGSVSF. CDR3 coding DNA: TGCAGCGTTGAAGATCTTGGCTCGGTATCATTT.

This rearrangement joins TRBV28 to TRBJ1-5; D gene unclear. Looked up from germline, CDR1 is MDHEN and CDR2 is SYDVKM. This CDR3 is built from 16 residues. V shed 3 bases and J shed 0 bases, with 12 bases lying between them. CDR3 sequence: CASSFEAILSNQPQHF. CDR3 nucleotide sequence: TGTGCCAGCAGTTTCGAGGCTATCCTTAGCAATCAGCCCCAGCATTTT.

The J gene is TRBJ1-1, the V gene TRBV18, with D hard to call. Germline CDR1 and CDR2: KGHSH and LQKENI. V was pared by 3 bases and J by 8 bases, with 13 bases between. The CDR3 covers 13 residues. CDR3 sequence: CASSPSTGKEAFF. The CDR3 region has the DNA TGTGCCAGCTCACCTTCGACCGGGAAGGAAGCTTTCTTT.

The chain employs TRBV19 and TRBJ2-2; weak D call: TRBD2 (5 bases). Looked up from germline, CDR1 is LNHDA and CDR2 is SQIVND (reference sequence). Trimming left V 3 bases short and J 6 bases short, with 14 bases between. This CDR3 spans 15 amino acids. The CDR3 sequence: CASSIRTGKAGELFF. CDR3 DNA: TGTGCCAGTAGTATTCGGACCGGGAAGGCCGGGGAGCTGTTTTTT. Based on the CDR3 plus reference TRBV19 and TRBJ2-2, the full variable domain is DGGITQSPKYLFRKEGQNVTLSCEQNLNHDAMYWYRQDPGQGLRLIYYSQIVNDFQKGDIAEGYSVSREKKESFPLTVTSAQKNPTAFYLCASSIRTGKAGELFFGEGSRLTVL.

The chain combines TRBV7-8 with TRBJ2-3; 7 bases are shared with TRBD1. With 5 bases clipped from V and 2 bases from J, the junction kept 10 bases outside the gene matches. Germline V gene lookup returns CDR1 SGHVS and CDR2 FQNEAQ. The CDR3 length is 16 residues. As DNA, the CDR3 is TGTGCCAGCAGCACACAGTGGGACAGTGTCACAGATACGCAGTATTTT. Protein: CASSTQWDSVTDTQYF.

The chain recombines TRBV5-4 with TRBJ1-1; no reliable D call. The CDR3 extends over 14 amino acids. Germline V gene sequence: CDR1 SGHNT, CDR2 YYREEE (reference sequence). V was pared by 4 bases and J by 2 bases, with 12 bases between. The CDR3 region is CASSQQLLNTEAFF. DNA of the CDR3: TGTGCCAGCAGCCAGCAGCTACTTAACACTGAAGCTTTCTTT.

The CDR3 DNA reads TGTGCCAGCAGCCAGACCGACACCCTAAAGGGCGGCTACACCTTC. Translating gives CASSQTDTLKGGYTF. The rearrangement links TRBV6-5 to TRBJ1-2; D unresolved. The germline CDR1 and CDR2 sequences are MNHEY and SVGAGI. V was trimmed by 6 bases and J by 8 bases, leaving 22 bases between them. The CDR3 extends over 15 amino acids.

The V and J genes are TRBV9 and TRBJ2-2, with TRBD2 as a possible D gene (6 bases). V shed 3 bases and J shed 0 bases, with 6 bases lying between them. CDR1 is SGDLS and CDR2 is YYNGEE in the germline V gene. The CDR3 consists of 14 residues. The DNA of the CDR3 is TGTGCCAGCAGCGCGGGAGCGAACACCGGGGAGCTGTTTTTT. Protein product: CASSAGANTGELFF.

The chain uses TRBV5-1 and TRBJ2-5, with D hard to call. V was trimmed by 0 bases and J by 2 bases, leaving 5 bases between them. Germline V lookup: CDR1 SGHRS, CDR2 YFSETQ. The CDR3 covers 13 residues. The CDR3 DNA sequence: TGCGCCAGCAGCTTGGCGGTGCAAGAGACCCAGTACTTC. This gives the protein CASSLAVQETQYF.

This chain links TRBV11-2 with TRBJ1-1; TRBD1 aligns across 8 bases. V gave up 3 bases and J gave up 4 bases; unmatched junction bases: 1. CDR3 length equals 13 residues. Germline V lookup: CDR1 SGHAT, CDR2 FQNNGV. The CDR3 DNA sequence: TGTGCCAGCAGCTTCACAGGGGGCACTGAAGCTTTCTTT. It codes for CASSFTGGTEAFF.